This T cell receptor (beta chain) was identified during a study of blood T cell repertoires in COVID-19. Study in general: Samples came from the United States, Italy and Spain, spanning acute and convalescent COVID-19. PBMCs, B-cell-depleted T cells, or T cells provided the cDNA or gDNA that made up the material.

The CDR3 runs to 12 residues. The germline V and J ends were trimmed by 1 base and 9 bases, with 7 bases remaining between them. Germline CDR1 is LGHNA and CDR2 is YNFKEQ. How the authors handled the data: Reference gene primers were amplified, and this amplification served to estimate nucleated cell counts. TCRdb's copy holds only in-frame clones and misses some; the assay was immunoSEQ multiplex PCR. Clone size and the V and J calls come from that table; the DNA yielded D and trimming. In the table there are over 400,000 clones, 86% of which are singletons. The source material was peripheral blood. This sequence was found in a woman in her twenties or thirties with active or convalescent COVID-19. The chain combines TRBV4-2 with TRBJ2-1; no reliable D call. The DNA of the CDR3 is TGTGCCAGCAGCCAAGCGGGTGGTGAGCAGTTCTTC. Translated, it gives CASSQAGGEQFF.